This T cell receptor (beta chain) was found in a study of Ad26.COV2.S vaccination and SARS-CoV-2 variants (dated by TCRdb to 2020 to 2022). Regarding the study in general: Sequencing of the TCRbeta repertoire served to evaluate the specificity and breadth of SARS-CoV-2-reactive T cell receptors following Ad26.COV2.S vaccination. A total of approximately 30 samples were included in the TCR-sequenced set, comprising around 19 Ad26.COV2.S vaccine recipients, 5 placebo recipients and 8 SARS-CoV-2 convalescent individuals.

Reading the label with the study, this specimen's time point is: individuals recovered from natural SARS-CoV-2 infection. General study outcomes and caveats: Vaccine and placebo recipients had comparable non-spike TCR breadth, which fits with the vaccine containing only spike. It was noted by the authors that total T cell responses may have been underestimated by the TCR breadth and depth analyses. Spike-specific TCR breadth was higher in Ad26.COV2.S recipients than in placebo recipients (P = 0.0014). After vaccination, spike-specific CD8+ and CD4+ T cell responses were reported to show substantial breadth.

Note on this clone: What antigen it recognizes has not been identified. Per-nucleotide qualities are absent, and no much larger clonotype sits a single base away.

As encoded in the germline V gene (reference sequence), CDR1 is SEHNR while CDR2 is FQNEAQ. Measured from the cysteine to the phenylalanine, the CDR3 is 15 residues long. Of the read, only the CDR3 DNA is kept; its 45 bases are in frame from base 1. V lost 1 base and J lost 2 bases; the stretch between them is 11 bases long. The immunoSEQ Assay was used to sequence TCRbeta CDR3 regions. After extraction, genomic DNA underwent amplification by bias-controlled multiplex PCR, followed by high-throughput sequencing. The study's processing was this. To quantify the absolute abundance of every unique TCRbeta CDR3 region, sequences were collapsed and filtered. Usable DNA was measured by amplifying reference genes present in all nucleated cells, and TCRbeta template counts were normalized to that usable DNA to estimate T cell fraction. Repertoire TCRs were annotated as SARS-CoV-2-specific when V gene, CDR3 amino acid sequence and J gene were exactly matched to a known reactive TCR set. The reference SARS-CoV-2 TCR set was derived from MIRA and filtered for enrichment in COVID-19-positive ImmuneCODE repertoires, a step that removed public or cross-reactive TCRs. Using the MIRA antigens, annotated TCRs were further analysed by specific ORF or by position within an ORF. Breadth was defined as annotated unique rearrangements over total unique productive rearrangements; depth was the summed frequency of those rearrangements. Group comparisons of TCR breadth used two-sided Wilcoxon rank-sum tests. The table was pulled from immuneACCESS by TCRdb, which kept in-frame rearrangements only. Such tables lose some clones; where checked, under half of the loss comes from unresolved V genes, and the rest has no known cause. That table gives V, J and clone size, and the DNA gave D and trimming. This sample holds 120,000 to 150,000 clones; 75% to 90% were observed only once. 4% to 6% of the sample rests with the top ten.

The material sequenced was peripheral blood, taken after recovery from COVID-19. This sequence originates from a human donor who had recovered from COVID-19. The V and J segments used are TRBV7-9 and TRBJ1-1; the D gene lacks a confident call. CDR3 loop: CASSLVTSANTEAFF. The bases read TGTGCCAGCAGCTTAGTAACGTCAGCCAACACTGAAGCTTTCTTT.